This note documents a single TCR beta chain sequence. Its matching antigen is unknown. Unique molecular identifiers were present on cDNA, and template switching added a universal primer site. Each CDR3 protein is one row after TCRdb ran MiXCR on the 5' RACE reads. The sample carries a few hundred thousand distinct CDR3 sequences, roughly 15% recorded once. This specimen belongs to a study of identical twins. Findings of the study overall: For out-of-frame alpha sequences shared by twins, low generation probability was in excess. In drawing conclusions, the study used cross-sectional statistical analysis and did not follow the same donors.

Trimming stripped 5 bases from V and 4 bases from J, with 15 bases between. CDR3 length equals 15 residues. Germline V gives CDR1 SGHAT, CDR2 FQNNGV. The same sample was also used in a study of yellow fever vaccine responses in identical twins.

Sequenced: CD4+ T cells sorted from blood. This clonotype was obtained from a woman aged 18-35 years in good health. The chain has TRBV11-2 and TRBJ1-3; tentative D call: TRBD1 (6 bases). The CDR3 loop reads CASSQGGGLGNTIYF. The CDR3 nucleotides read TGTGCCAGCAGCCAAGGGGGGGGATTGGGAAACACCATATATTTT.